The 24 T cell receptor beta chains presented below share a single source sample, sequenced in a study of T-cell reconstitution after alpha-beta-depleted transplantation in children. For TCRbeta, the library was prepared with unique molecular identifiers. TCRdb reanalysed the PCR reads using MiXCR and keeps one entry per CDR3 protein. The table has 200,000 to 250,000 distinct CDR3 sequences, about 8.8% seen once; the top ten hold about 5.4%. The sequencing used PBMCs from the stem cell graft donor, collected from the stem cell graft. The source of these receptors is a human donor who donated a stem cell graft to a child with SCID.

This clonotype was counted at least ten times. The V gene is TRBV4-2, the J gene TRBJ2-5, with D uncertain. CDR3 length: 13 residues. Germline-derived CDR1 and CDR2 are LGHNA and YNFKEQ. V was cut by 4 bases and J by 0 bases, with 6 bases left in between. CDR3 protein: CASSRTYQETQYF. The CDR3, as DNA: TGTGCCAGCAGCCGGACGTACCAAGAGACCCAGTACTTC.

There are many counts of this clonotype. The V and J genes are TRBV10-3 and TRBJ2-3; 9 bases align to TRBD2. V lost 2 bases to trimming and J lost 2 bases; unmatched junction nucleotides: 2. There are 15 residues in the CDR3. Germline values: CDR1 ENHRY, CDR2 SYGVKD. The CDR3 is CAISEPSGDTDTQYF. CDR3 coding DNA: TGTGCCATCAGTGAGCCTAGCGGGGACACAGATACGCAGTATTTT.

This clonotype was seen repeatedly, ten times or more. The rearrangement joins TRBV5-1 to TRBJ1-4, with D uncertain. The CDR3 loop spans 15 amino acids. Per the germline V gene, CDR1 is SGHRS and CDR2 is YFSETQ. The V gene lost 4 bases and the J gene lost 0 bases, with 10 bases spanning the gap. The CDR3 loop is CASSQDGATNEKLFF. DNA of the CDR3: TGCGCCAGCAGCCAGGACGGGGCAACTAATGAAAAACTGTTTTTT.

This clonotype was found many times. The rearrangement joins TRBV5-1 to TRBJ2-1; the D is unclear. This CDR3 spans 14 amino acids. The germline V gene has CDR1 SGHRS and CDR2 YFSETQ. Trimming shortened V by 3 bases and J by 7 bases, and 14 bases separated the two germline ends. CDR3 region: CASSWSTDTNEQFF. The DNA of the CDR3 is TGCGCCAGCAGCTGGAGCACCGACACAAATGAGCAGTTCTTC.

This clonotype was picked up many times. This chain connects TRBV3-1 to TRBJ2-1, with D possibly being TRBD1 or TRBD2 (6 bases each). The CDR3 extends over 15 amino acids. Trimming took 3 bases from V and 0 from J, leaving 9 bases between them. Germline assignment: CDR1 LGHDT and CDR2 YNNKEL (reference sequence). The CDR3 DNA follows: TGTGCCAGCAGCCAGGGGGGCACCTCCTACAATGAGCAGTTCTTC. Translation: CASSQGGTSYNEQFF.

CDR3 nucleotide sequence: TGTGCCAGCAGAGCATCACCGAACACTGAAGCTTTCTTT. Its protein is CASRASPNTEAFF. This sequence joins TRBV12-3 or TRBV12-4 and TRBJ1-1; D not resolved. The CDR3 is made up of 13 amino acids. Trimming removed 6 bases from V and 1 base from J, with 9 bases in between.

The V call is TRBV3-1, the J call TRBJ1-1; possibly TRBD1 for D (5 bases). V dropped 2 bases and J dropped 5 bases, with 21 bases sitting between them. This CDR3 has 17 residues. Per germline, CDR1 LGHDT and CDR2 YNNKEL (reference sequence). The CDR3 sequence is CASSQPPGRGRRTEAFF. The DNA of the CDR3 is TGTGCCAGCAGCCAACCCCCCGGGCGGGGGAGGAGAACTGAAGCTTTCTTT.

This clonotype was observed at least ten times. The chain is built from TRBV4-3 and TRBJ2-3; 12 bases align to TRBD2. Germline V gene sequence: CDR1 LGHNA, CDR2 YSLEER. Trimming removed 0 bases from V and 4 bases from J; junction bases left unmatched: 5. The CDR3 contains 17 residues. The CDR3 DNA is TGCGCCAGCAGCCAAGACTCTAGCGGGGGGGTGGCAGATACGCAGTATTTT. Translation: CASSQDSSGGVADTQYF.

This clonotype was observed many times. This chain joins TRBV7-6 and TRBJ2-5; D perhaps matches TRBD2 (6 bases). V lost 5 bases, J lost 4 bases, and 14 bases lay in between. The length of the CDR3 is 14 residues. CDR1 and CDR2 from the germline V gene are SGHVS and FNYEAQ. The chain's CDR3 is CASSPGTVVETQYF. CDR3 nucleotides: TGTGCCAGCAGCCCAGGGACTGTGGTAGAGACCCAGTACTTC. Full variable domain (outside the CDR3, taken from reference TRBV7-6 and TRBJ2-5): GAGVSQSPRYKVTKRGQDVALRCDPISGHVSLYWYRQALGQGPEFLTYFNYEAQQDKSGLPNDRFSAERPEGSISTLTIQRTEQRDSAMYRCASSPGTVVETQYFGPGTRLLVL.

This clonotype was detected a few times. V gene TRBV7-2 combines with J gene TRBJ2-7; no definite D call. Germline assignment: CDR1 SGHTA and CDR2 FQGNSA. CDR3 length: 14 residues. Trimming removed 0 bases at V and 3 bases at J, with 9 bases between. The CDR3 loop is CASSLADQSYEQYF. Here the CDR3 DNA reads TGTGCCAGCAGCTTAGCAGATCAGAGCTACGAGCAGTACTTC.

This clonotype was observed at least ten times. The chain combines TRBV4-1 with TRBJ2-3, with a tentative D call TRBD2 (7 bases). The length of the CDR3 is 17 residues. The V end lost 0 bases, the J end lost 3 bases, and 16 bases lay between the germline ends. CDR1 and CDR2 from the germline V gene are MGHRA and YSYEKL. Written as DNA, the CDR3 is TGCGCCAGCAGCCAAGAGACAATGGCGGGGGCGACAGATACGCAGTATTTT. It translates to CASSQETMAGATDTQYF.

Many counts were recorded for this clonotype. In nucleotides, the CDR3 is TGTGCCAGCTCCCGGGGTGGTGAGCAGTTCTTC. This codes for CASSRGGEQFF. The chain combines TRBV12-3 or TRBV12-4 with TRBJ2-1; TRBD2 is a possible D gene (5 bases). Trimming removed 8 bases from V and 9 bases from J, with 11 bases in between. The CDR3 spans 11 residues.

At least ten counts were recorded for this clonotype. V is TRBV12-3 or TRBV12-4 and J is TRBJ1-1, with D unclear. V lost 3 bases and J 0 bases, leaving 8 bases between the germline ends. CDR3 length: 14 amino acids. The CDR3 sequence: CASSFGHLNTEAFF. The CDR3 DNA reads TGTGCCAGCAGTTTCGGGCACCTGAACACTGAAGCTTTCTTT.

V and J are TRBV20-1 and TRBJ2-2; D not resolved. Trimming pared 2 bases from V and 3 bases from J, leaving 13 bases between. The CDR3 covers 15 residues. CDR1 DFQATT and CDR2 SNEGSKA come from the germline V gene (reference sequence). CDR3 sequence (DNA): TGCAGTGCTAGAAAACACAACCGTGACACCGGGGAGCTGTTTTTT. Its protein product is CSARKHNRDTGELFF.

The table lists this clonotype with many counts. The chain couples TRBV12-3 or TRBV12-4 to TRBJ1-1; D might be TRBD1 (6 bases). Deletions cut 7 bases from V and 4 bases from J, with 13 bases between. The CDR3 contains 13 residues. The CDR3 DNA reads as TGTGCCAGCACCCTGGTAGGGGGCACTGAAGCTTTCTTT. Protein sequence: CASTLVGGTEAFF.

This clonotype was observed at least ten times. The chain uses TRBV7-9 and TRBJ2-7, with D perhaps matching TRBD2 (6 bases). Trimming took off 5 bases at V and 5 bases at J, with 13 bases between the two ends. The CDR3 has 13 residues. CDR1 is SEHNR, CDR2 FQNEAQ, per germline (reference sequence). The CDR3 loop reads CASSTRLVDEQYF. The CDR3 coding sequence is TGTGCCAGCAGCACCCGACTAGTAGACGAGCAGTACTTC.

The chain links TRBV7-2 to TRBJ2-1; tentative D call: TRBD2 (7 bases). CDR1 is SGHTA and CDR2 is FQGNSA in the germline V gene. The CDR3 is 16 residues long. V lost 1 base to trimming and J lost 6 bases, with 16 bases between them. The CDR3 region is CASSLVGGGAGNEQFF. In DNA, the CDR3 is TGTGCCAGCAGCTTAGTAGGCGGGGGCGCCGGCAATGAGCAGTTCTTC. Using reference TRBV7-2 and TRBJ2-1 for the parts outside the CDR3, the full variable domain is GAGVSQSPSNKVTEKGKDVELRCDPISGHTALYWYRQSLGQGLEFLIYFQGNSAPDKSGLPSDRFSAERTGGSVSTLTIQRTQQEDSAVYLCASSLVGGGAGNEQFFGPGTRLTVL.

This clonotype showed up many times. The chain carries TRBV5-6 and TRBJ2-5, with TRBD2 matching over 11 bases. V shed 3 bases and J 3 bases; nucleotides not matched to a gene: 16. CDR1 SGHDT and CDR2 YYEEEE come from the germline V gene. The CDR3 covers 19 residues. The CDR3 region is CASSWKIVLLAGAEETQYF. The CDR3 DNA follows: TGTGCCAGCAGCTGGAAGATCGTCCTACTAGCGGGGGCGGAAGAGACCCAGTACTTC.

This clonotype was seen many times. The chain has TRBV20-1 and TRBJ1-5, with TRBD1 matching 9 bases. The CDR3 sequence is 16 residues long. V trimming: 3 bases; J trimming: 4 bases; junction bases outside the gene matches: 10. Germline-derived CDR1 and CDR2 are DFQATT and SNEGSKA (reference sequence). DNA for the CDR3: TGCAGTGCTAGGCCACTGGGACAGGGCGAGAATCAGCCCCAGCATTTT. Amino acids: CSARPLGQGENQPQHF.

This clonotype came up many times. The chain recombines TRBV20-1 with TRBJ2-1, with D unclear. The germline gives CDR1 DFQATT, CDR2 SNEGSKA (reference sequence). Between the trimmed V and J ends, which lost 0 bases and 9 bases, there was a span of 15 bases. The length of the CDR3 is 14 residues. The CDR3 coding sequence is TGCAGTGCTAGAGATAGTGGGCGTGATGGTGAGCAGTTCTTC. Its protein product is CSARDSGRDGEQFF.

Comment on this clonotype: Germline and junction disagree at one end, which may indicate a read error. The rearrangement uses TRBV2 and TRBJ2-2; 13 bases line up with TRBD2. Germline-derived CDR1 and CDR2 are SNHLY and FYNNEI. The CDR3 has 16 amino acids. CDR3 nucleotides: TGTGCCAGCAACACGGGACTAGCGGGGAACGCCGGGGAGCTGTTATTT. It is translated as CASNTGLAGNAGELLF.

Many counts were recorded for this clonotype. This chain links TRBV5-1 with TRBJ2-1, with 8 bases identical to TRBD2. CDR1 SGHRS and CDR2 YFSETQ come from the germline V gene. With 2 bases clipped from V and 8 bases from J, the junction kept 6 bases outside the gene matches. There are 14 residues in the CDR3. CDR3 nucleotide sequence: TGCGCCAGCAGCTTCGGGCGGGGGGTCTATGAGCAGTTCTTC. Encoded protein: CASSFGRGVYEQFF. Variable domain in full (rest from reference TRBV5-1 and TRBJ2-1): KAGVTQTPRYLIKTRGQQVTLSCSPISGHRSVSWYQQTPGQGLQFLFEYFSETQRNKGNFPGRFSGRQFSNSRSEMNVSTLELGDSALYLCASSFGRGVYEQFFGPGTRLTVL.

In this sample, this clonotype turned up many times. The CDR3 loop is CASSPPKGRSQETQYF. The CDR3 nucleotides are TGTGCCAGCAGCCCCCCGAAGGGCAGGAGCCAAGAGACCCAGTACTTC. The chain joins TRBV7-2 to TRBJ2-5; D is unclear. The V and J ends lost 5 bases and 1 base respectively, with 17 bases between them. Per the germline V gene, CDR1 is SGHTA and CDR2 is FQGNSA. The CDR3 contains 16 residues.

At least ten counts were recorded for this clonotype. This sequence joins TRBV5-1 and TRBJ1-5; TRBD1 might be the D (6 bases). The V gene's germline CDR1 is SGHRS and CDR2 YFSETQ. The CDR3 loop spans 14 amino acids. V was pared by 0 bases and J by 7 bases, with 11 bases between. This chain's CDR3 is CASSLGGRDQPQHF. The CDR3 nucleotides read TGCGCCAGCAGCTTGGGGGGGCGAGACCAGCCCCAGCATTTT.